This TCR beta chain was profiled in a study of CD4+ T cells in melanoma. Broader study findings: CD8+ T cell, macrophage and B cell function reportedly correlated with neoantigen-specific CD4+ T cells. Reportedly, melanoma neoantigen-specific CD4+ T cells showed varied differentiation states.

To note about this clone: Its antigen remains unidentified.

The germline V gene encodes CDR1 MNHEY and CDR2 SMNVEV (reference sequence). Trimming cost V 6 bases and J 2 bases, with 13 bases left between them. This CDR3 has 15 amino acids. Assay used: immunoSEQ multiplex PCR; TCRdb lists only in-frame clones, some missing. The sample includes about 50,000 clones, 80% to 90% of them seen just once. The sample was peripheral blood. The chain employs TRBV27 and TRBJ1-4; TRBD1 might be the D (6 bases). This sequence was found in a human donor with melanoma. The CDR3 here is CASSTRGGTNEKLFF. The CDR3 DNA reads TGTGCCAGCAGCACACGAGGGGGTACTAATGAAAAACTGTTTTTT. The full variable domain, completed using reference TRBV27 and TRBJ1-4, is EAQVTQNPRYLITVTGKKLTVTCSQNMNHEYMSWYRQDPGLGLRQIYYSMNVEVTDKGDVPEGYKVSRKEKRNFPLILESPSPNQTSLYFCASSTRGGTNEKLFFGSGTQLSVL.